One and the same sample provided the 9 T cell receptor beta chains below, sequenced in a study of breast tumors, draining lymph nodes, adjacent tissues. The lymph nodes were axillary draining lymph nodes from breast cancer patients. Via MiXCR, TCRdb re-called the multiplex PCR reads, giving one row per CDR3 protein. The top ten hold 2% to 2.5% of the sample, which has over 130,000 distinct CDR3 sequences, 32% seen once. What was sequenced was axillary lymph node tissue. Source of these receptors: a female donor with breast cancer. Some clones in this sample may be carry-over from other donors' samples.

This clonotype was counted many times. This chain uses TRBV10-3 with TRBJ1-2, with D possibly being TRBD1 (5 bases). Germline CDR1 ENHRY, CDR2 SYGVKD. The CDR3 spans 14 residues. The germline V and J ends were trimmed by 7 bases and 4 bases, with 16 bases remaining between them. CDR3 sequence (DNA): TGTGCCATCACTGGAGGGGACTGGGTCTATGGCTACACCTTC. As protein: CAITGGDWVYGYTF.

This clonotype appeared a few times. This could be a read error, since a much larger clone is one nucleotide away. CDR3 in DNA: TGTGCCAGCAGCTTTTCGAGGGGCCGAGAGACCCAGTACTTC. It yields the protein CASSFSRGRETQYF. This chain uses TRBV7-2 with TRBJ2-5; D tentatively reads TRBD1 or TRBD2 (5 bases each). With 3 bases removed from V and 4 bases from J, the gap between germline ends came to 12 bases. The germline V gene has CDR1 SGHTA and CDR2 FQGNSA. The CDR3 sequence is 14 residues long.

Here the CDR3 reads CASRRTRGSYNEQFF. Written as DNA, the CDR3 is TGTGCCAGCAGGAGGACCCGGGGCTCCTACAATGAGCAGTTCTTC. J is TRBJ2-1 and V is TRBV5-4; a possible D gene is TRBD2 (5 bases). The V end was cut by 5 bases, the J end by 0 bases, with 12 bases between. The CDR3 consists of 15 residues. Germline-derived CDR1 and CDR2 are SGHNT and YYREEE (reference sequence).

This clonotype was found many times. The chain links TRBV19 to TRBJ2-5; D is ambiguous. The CDR3 length is 14 residues. Germline loops: CDR1 LNHDA, CDR2 SQIVND (reference sequence). V lost 5 bases and J lost 1, with 11 bases in between. The CDR3, as DNA: TGTGCCAGTAGTCGGATGGCGACCCAAGAGACCCAGTACTTC. Its protein product is CASSRMATQETQYF.

This clonotype came up many times. V and J are TRBV11-2 and TRBJ2-1; either TRBD1 or TRBD2 may fit D (5 bases each). This CDR3 has 13 amino acids. Deletions cut 5 bases from V and 2 bases from J, with 7 bases between. Per the germline V gene, CDR1 is SGHAT and CDR2 is FQNNGV. DNA for the CDR3: TGTGCCAGCAGCAGGGACGCCTACAATGAGCAGTTCTTC. Its translation is CASSRDAYNEQFF.

This chain's CDR3 is CASSLRGFGTDTQYF. The CDR3 DNA sequence: TGTGCCAGCAGTTTGAGGGGATTCGGCACAGATACGCAGTATTTT. V usage is TRBV12-3 or TRBV12-4 and J usage is TRBJ2-3; D tentatively reads TRBD1 or TRBD2 (5 bases each). The V end was cut by 3 bases, the J end by 1 base, with 11 bases between. This CDR3 is 15 amino acids long.

The table lists this clonotype with many counts. The rearrangement links TRBV29-1 to TRBJ2-1; D call uncertain. CDR3 length: 12 residues. The V end lost 4 bases, the J end lost 8 bases, and 12 bases lay between the germline ends. CDR1 is SQVTM and CDR2 is ANQGSEA in the germline V gene. CDR3 DNA: TGCAGCGTTGGGGCGTCTTTTGATGAGCAGTTCTTC. Protein sequence: CSVGASFDEQFF.

J is TRBJ2-4 and V is TRBV30; D gene uncertain. Germline-derived CDR1 and CDR2 are GTSNPN and SVGIG (reference sequence). V lost 0 bases and J 0 bases, leaving 9 bases between the germline ends. The length of the CDR3 is 15 residues. This chain's CDR3 is CAWSVTELAKNIQYF. As DNA, the CDR3 is TGTGCCTGGAGTGTAACGGAACTAGCCAAAAACATTCAGTACTTC. Supplemented by reference TRBV30 and TRBJ2-4, the full variable domain reads SQTIHQWPATLVQPVGSPLSLECTVEGTSNPNLYWYRQAAGRGLQLLFYSVGIGQISSEVPQNLSASRPQDRQFILSSKKLLLSDSGFYLCAWSVTELAKNIQYFGAGTRLSVL.

Remarks on this clonotype: Its ends do not fully match the called genes, so a read error is possible. The chain couples TRBV3-1 to TRBJ2-3; 7 bases align to TRBD1. CDR3 length: 16 residues. Germline V gives CDR1 LGHDT, CDR2 YNNKEL (reference sequence). CDR3 sequence reads: CASSQEGQRGTDTQYF. The CDR3 coding sequence is TGCGCCAGCAGCCAAGAGGGACAGAGGGGCACAGATACGCAGTATTTT.